One and the same sample provided the 11 T cell receptor beta chains below, sequenced in a study of cytomegalovirus exposure and HLA in healthy donors. In the PCR, 60 Vbeta and 13 Jbeta primers were used. TCRdb keeps only in-frame clones here, not all; method: immunoSEQ multiplex PCR. The sample contains some 110,000 clones, approximately 80% of which appear only once. The sequenced sample was PBMCs. The receptor set was obtained from a woman under 30 in good health and CMV-seropositive.

This sequence joins TRBV5-1 and TRBJ2-4; 7 positions agree with TRBD2. Germline values: CDR1 SGHRS, CDR2 YFSETQ. The CDR3 extends over 17 amino acids. After removal of 0 bases from V and 0 bases from J, the junction contained 6 bases not matched to a gene. The CDR3 nucleotides are TGCGCCAGCAGCTTGGCCGGGCTAGCGGTAGCCAAAAACATTCAGTACTTC. This translates into CASSLAGLAVAKNIQYF.

The chain recombines TRBV6-6 with TRBJ1-2; unclear D gene. This CDR3 is built from 14 residues. Trimming took 9 bases from V and 4 from J, leaving 18 bases between them. Germline CDR1 MNHNY, CDR2 SVGAGI (reference sequence). DNA for the CDR3: TGTGCCAGTTATGAGGAGGGTGAGGGCTATGGCTACACCTTC. Amino acids: CASYEEGEGYGYTF.

This clone was picked up a small number of times. CDR3 coding DNA: TGTGCCAGCAGTCACCCGGGACTAGCGGGAAACAAGCAGTTCTTC. The encoded protein is CASSHPGLAGNKQFF. V is TRBV28 and J is TRBJ2-1; 13 bases are a match to TRBD2. In germline, CDR1 is MDHEN, CDR2 SYDVKM. Losses at the gene ends were 5 bases for V and 11 bases for J; bases not matched to a gene: 9. The CDR3 spans 15 residues.

Here the CDR3 DNA reads TGTGCCAGCAGCTTAGTTGGGGGCAGGGGAATGAACACTGAAGCTTTCTTT. Protein sequence: CASSLVGGRGMNTEAFF. V usage is TRBV7-9 and J usage is TRBJ1-1; possibly TRBD1 for D (6 bases). The V end was cut by 1 base, the J end by 0 bases, with 15 bases between. The CDR3 contains 17 residues. Germline V lookup: CDR1 SEHNR, CDR2 FQNEAQ (reference sequence).

The rearrangement joins TRBV5-6 to TRBJ2-4, with D uncertain. The V end lost 2 bases, the J end lost 0 bases, and 6 bases lay between the germline ends. CDR1 and CDR2 from the germline V gene are SGHDT and YYEEEE. The CDR3 extends over 14 amino acids. The CDR3 DNA reads TGTGCCAGCAGCTTCGTCGTAGCCAAAAACATTCAGTACTTC. Protein: CASSFVVAKNIQYF. The variable domain in full, with the rest retrieved from reference TRBV5-6 and TRBJ2-4, is DAGVTQSPTHLIKTRGQQVTLRCSPKSGHDTVSWYQQALGQGPQFIFQYYEEEERQRGNFPDRFSGHQFPNYSSELNVNALLLGDSALYLCASSFVVAKNIQYFGAGTRLSVL.

The chain links TRBV2 to TRBJ1-2, with 7 bases identical to TRBD1. Germline loops: CDR1 SNHLY, CDR2 FYNNEI. This CDR3 contains 12 residues. The V segment lost 9 bases and the J segment 4 bases; nucleotides outside the gene matches: 5. CDR3 in DNA: TGTGCCAGGCGGGACAGCTTCTATGGCTACACCTTC. The encoded protein is CARRDSFYGYTF.

V and J are TRBV5-1 and TRBJ1-1; D is unclear. This CDR3 has 13 residues. V lost 3 bases, J lost 5 bases, and 11 bases lay in between. Germline CDR1 SGHRS, CDR2 YFSETQ. The CDR3 reads CASSWEARTEAFF. In DNA form, the CDR3 reads TGCGCCAGCAGCTGGGAGGCAAGGACTGAAGCTTTCTTT.

The chain combines TRBV7-2 with TRBJ2-7, with 8 bases fitting TRBD2. The CDR3 consists of 15 residues. The V gene end was trimmed by 2 bases and the J gene end by 12 bases; junction bases not matched to a gene: 15. The germline V gene has CDR1 SGHTA and CDR2 FQGNSA. CDR3 protein: CASSLSLLAVDLRYF. The CDR3 DNA reads TGTGCCAGCAGCTTAAGTTTACTAGCGGTCGATTTAAGGTACTTC.

This chain uses TRBV6-1 with TRBJ2-7; possible D gene TRBD2, 7 bases. CDR1 and CDR2 (germline): MNHNS, SASEGT. Trimming cost V 11 bases and J 1 base, with 12 bases left between them. This CDR3 has 12 residues. CDR3 loop: CAGGAPSYEQYF. The CDR3 bases are TGTGCCGGGGGGGCACCTTCCTACGAGCAGTACTTC.

The chain carries TRBV14 and TRBJ1-1, with a possible D match to TRBD1 (6 bases). The V gene lost 4 bases and the J gene lost 2 bases, with 8 bases spanning the gap. Germline assignment: CDR1 SGHDN and CDR2 FVKESK. The CDR3 is 13 residues long. CDR3 nucleotide sequence: TGTGCCAGCAGCCTGGACAGCAACACTGAAGCTTTCTTT. Translating it yields CASSLDSNTEAFF.

The chain combines TRBV7-9 with TRBJ1-1; D is unresolved. CDR3 length: 12 amino acids. Germline lookup yields CDR1 SEHNR and CDR2 FQNEAQ (reference sequence). Trimming took off 1 base at V and 6 bases at J, with 6 bases between the two ends. CDR3 loop: CASSLGPAEAFF. The CDR3 DNA follows: TGTGCCAGCAGCTTAGGGCCCGCTGAAGCTTTCTTT. Full variable domain (rest looked up from reference TRBV7-9 and TRBJ1-1): DTGVSQNPRHKITKRGQNVTFRCDPISEHNRLYWYRQTLGQGPEFLTYFQNEAQLEKSRLLSDRFSAERPKGSFSTLEIQRTEQGDSAMYLCASSLGPAEAFFGQGTRLTVV.